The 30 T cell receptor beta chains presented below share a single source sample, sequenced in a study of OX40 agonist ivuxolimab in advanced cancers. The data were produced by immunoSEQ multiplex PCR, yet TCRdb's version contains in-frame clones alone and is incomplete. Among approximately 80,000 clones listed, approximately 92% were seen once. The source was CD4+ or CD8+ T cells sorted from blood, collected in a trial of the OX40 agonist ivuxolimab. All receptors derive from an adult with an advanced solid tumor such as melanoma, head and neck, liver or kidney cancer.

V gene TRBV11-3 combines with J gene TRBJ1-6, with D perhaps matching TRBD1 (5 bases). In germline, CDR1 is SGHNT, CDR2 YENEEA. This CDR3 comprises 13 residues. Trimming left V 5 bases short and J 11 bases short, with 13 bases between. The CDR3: CASSTPPGPPLHF. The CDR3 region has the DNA TGTGCCAGCAGCACCCCCCCAGGGCCACCCCTCCACTTT.

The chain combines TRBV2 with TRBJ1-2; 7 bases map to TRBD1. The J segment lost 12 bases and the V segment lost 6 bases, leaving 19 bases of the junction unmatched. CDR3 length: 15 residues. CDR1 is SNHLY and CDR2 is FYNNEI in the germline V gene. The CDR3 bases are TGTGCCAGCAGGGCCACTATCGGACAGGTCGTTGAGGACACCTTC. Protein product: CASRATIGQVVEDTF. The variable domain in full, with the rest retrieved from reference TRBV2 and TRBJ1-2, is EPEVTQTPSHQVTQMGQEVILRCVPISNHLYFYWYRQILGQKVEFLVSFYNNEISEKSEIFDDQFSVERPDGSNFTLKIRSTKLEDSAMYFCASRATIGQVVEDTFGSGTRLTVV.

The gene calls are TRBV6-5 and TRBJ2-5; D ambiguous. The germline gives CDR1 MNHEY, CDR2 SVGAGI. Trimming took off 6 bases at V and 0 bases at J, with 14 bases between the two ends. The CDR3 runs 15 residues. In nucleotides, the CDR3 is TGTGCCAGCAGGTCCTATTACGTAAACCAAGAGACCCAGTACTTC. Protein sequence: CASRSYYVNQETQYF.

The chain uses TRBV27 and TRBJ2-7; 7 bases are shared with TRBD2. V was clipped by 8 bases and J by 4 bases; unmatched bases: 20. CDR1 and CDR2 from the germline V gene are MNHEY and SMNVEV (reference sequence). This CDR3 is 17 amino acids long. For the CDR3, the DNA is TGTGCCAGCTCGTACTGGGGAAGGGACTACACCTATTACGAGCAGTACTTC. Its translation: CASSYWGRDYTYYEQYF.

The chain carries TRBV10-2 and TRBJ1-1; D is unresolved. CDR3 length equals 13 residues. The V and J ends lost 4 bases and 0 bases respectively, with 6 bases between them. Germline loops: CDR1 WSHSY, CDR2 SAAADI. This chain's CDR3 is CASSGGMNTEAFF. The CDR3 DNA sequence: TGCGCCAGCAGTGGCGGGATGAACACTGAAGCTTTCTTT.

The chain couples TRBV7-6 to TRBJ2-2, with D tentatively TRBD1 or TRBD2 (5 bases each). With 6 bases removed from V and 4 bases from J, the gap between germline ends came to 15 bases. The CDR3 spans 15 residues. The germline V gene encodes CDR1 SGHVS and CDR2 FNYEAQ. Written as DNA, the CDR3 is TGTGCCAGCAGTTCTGGGACGGCCGGCACCGGGGAGCTGTTTTTT. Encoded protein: CASSSGTAGTGELFF. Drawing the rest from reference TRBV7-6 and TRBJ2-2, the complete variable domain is GAGVSQSPRYKVTKRGQDVALRCDPISGHVSLYWYRQALGQGPEFLTYFNYEAQQDKSGLPNDRFSAERPEGSISTLTIQRTEQRDSAMYRCASSSGTAGTGELFFGEGSRLTVL.

The DNA of the CDR3 is TGTGCCAGCAGCCAATACCCTACTAGCTACAACTATGGCTACACCTTC. Translated: CASSQYPTSYNYGYTF. The chain recombines TRBV7-9 with TRBJ1-2; D remains ambiguous. Per the germline V gene, CDR1 is SEHNR and CDR2 is FQNEAQ (reference sequence). The CDR3 has 16 residues. V was cut by 5 bases and J by 2 bases, with 18 bases left in between.

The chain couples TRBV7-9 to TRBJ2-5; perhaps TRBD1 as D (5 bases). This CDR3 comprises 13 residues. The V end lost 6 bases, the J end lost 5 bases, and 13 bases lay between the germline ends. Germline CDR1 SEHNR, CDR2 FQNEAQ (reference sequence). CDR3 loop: CASRLTASETQYF. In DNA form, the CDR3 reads TGTGCCAGCAGACTGACAGCTTCGGAGACCCAGTACTTC.

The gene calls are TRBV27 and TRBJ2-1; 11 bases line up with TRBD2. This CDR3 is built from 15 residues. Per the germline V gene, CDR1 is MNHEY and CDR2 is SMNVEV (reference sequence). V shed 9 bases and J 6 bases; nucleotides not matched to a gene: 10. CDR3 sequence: CASQELAGAFNEQFF. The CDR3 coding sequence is TGTGCCAGTCAGGAACTAGCGGGAGCATTCAATGAGCAGTTCTTC.

The CDR3 sequence is CASSPKWTSGNNEQFF. The CDR3 DNA sequence: TGTGCCAGCAGCCCTAAATGGACTAGCGGGAACAATGAGCAGTTCTTC. The V call is TRBV7-9, the J call TRBJ2-1, with 12 positions matching TRBD2. Germline V gene lookup returns CDR1 SEHNR and CDR2 FQNEAQ (reference sequence). This CDR3 region has 16 residues. J gave up 5 bases and V 5 bases, and 7 bases lay outside the gene matches.

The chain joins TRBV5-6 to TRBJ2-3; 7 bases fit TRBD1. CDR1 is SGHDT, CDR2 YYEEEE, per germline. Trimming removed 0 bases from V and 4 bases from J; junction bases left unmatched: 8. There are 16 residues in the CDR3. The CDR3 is CASSLGLTTGADTQYF. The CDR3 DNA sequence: TGTGCCAGCAGCTTGGGGTTAACAACAGGGGCAGATACGCAGTATTTT.

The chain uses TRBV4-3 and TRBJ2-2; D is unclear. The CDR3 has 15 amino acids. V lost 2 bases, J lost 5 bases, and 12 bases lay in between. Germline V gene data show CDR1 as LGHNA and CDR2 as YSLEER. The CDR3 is CASSQTYFRTGELFF. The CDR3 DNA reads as TGCGCCAGCAGCCAAACCTACTTCCGGACCGGGGAGCTGTTTTTT.

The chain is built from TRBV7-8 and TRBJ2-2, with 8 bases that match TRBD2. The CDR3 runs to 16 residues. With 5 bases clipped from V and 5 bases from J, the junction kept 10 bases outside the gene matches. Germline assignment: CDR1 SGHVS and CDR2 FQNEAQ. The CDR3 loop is CASSPLLAVTTGELFF. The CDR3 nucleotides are TGTGCCAGCAGCCCGCTACTAGCGGTTACTACCGGGGAGCTGTTTTTT.

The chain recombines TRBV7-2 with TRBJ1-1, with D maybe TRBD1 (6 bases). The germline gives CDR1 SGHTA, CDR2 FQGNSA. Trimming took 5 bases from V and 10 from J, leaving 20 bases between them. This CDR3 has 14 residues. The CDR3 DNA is TGTGCCAGCAGCCAATTAGGGGGATCGGGGGCAGCTTTCTTT. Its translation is CASSQLGGSGAAFF.

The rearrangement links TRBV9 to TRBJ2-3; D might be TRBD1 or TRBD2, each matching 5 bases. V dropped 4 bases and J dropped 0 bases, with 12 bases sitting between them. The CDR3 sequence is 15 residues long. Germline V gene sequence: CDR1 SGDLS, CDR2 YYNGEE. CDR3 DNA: TGTGCCAGCAGCCCCCGGGACGGAAGCACAGATACGCAGTATTTT. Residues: CASSPRDGSTDTQYF.

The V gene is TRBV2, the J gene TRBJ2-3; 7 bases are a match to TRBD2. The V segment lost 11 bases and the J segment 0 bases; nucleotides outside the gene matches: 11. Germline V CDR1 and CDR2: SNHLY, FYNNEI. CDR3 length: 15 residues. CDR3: CAGPQRGASTDTQYF. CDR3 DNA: TGTGCCGGTCCCCAGCGGGGTGCTAGCACAGATACGCAGTATTTT.

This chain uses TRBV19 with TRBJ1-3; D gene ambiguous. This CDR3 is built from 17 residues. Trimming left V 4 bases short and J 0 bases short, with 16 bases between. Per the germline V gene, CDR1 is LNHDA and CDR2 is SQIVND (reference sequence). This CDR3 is CASSSEPGRRSGNTIYF. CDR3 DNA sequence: TGTGCCAGTAGTAGTGAGCCTGGACGTCGCTCTGGAAACACCATATATTTT.

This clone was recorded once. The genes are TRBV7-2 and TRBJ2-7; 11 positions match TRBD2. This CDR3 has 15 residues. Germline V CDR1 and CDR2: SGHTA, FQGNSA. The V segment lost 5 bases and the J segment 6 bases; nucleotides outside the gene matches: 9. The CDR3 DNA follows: TGTGCCAGCAGCCAAACTAGCGGGGGTTGGTTCGAGCAGTACTTC. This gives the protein CASSQTSGGWFEQYF.

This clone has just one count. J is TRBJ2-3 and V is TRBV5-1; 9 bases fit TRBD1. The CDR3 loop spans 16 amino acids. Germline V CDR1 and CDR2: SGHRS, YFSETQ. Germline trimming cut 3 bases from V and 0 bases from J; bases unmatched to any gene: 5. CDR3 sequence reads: CASSSGQGRSTDTQYF. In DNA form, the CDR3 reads TGCGCCAGCAGCTCCGGACAGGGGAGGAGCACAGATACGCAGTATTTT.

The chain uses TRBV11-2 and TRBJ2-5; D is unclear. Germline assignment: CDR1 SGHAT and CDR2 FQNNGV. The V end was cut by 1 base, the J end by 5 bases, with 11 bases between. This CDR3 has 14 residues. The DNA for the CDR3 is TGTGCCAGCAGCTTAGGCTGGCCCACGGAGACCCAGTACTTC. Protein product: CASSLGWPTETQYF.

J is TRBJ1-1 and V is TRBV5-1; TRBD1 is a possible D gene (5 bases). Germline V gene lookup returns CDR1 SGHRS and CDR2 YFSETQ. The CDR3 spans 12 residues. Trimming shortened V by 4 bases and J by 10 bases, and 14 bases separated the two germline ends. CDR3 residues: CASSIQGVGAFF. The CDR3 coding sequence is TGCGCCAGCAGCATCCAGGGTGTGGGAGCTTTCTTT.

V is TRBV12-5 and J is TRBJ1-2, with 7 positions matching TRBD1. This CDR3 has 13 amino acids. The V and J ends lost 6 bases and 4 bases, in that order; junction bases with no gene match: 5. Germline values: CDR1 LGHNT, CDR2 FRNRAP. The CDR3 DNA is TGTGCTAGTGGGCTGACAGGGAGCTATGGCTACACCTTC. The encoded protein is CASGLTGSYGYTF.

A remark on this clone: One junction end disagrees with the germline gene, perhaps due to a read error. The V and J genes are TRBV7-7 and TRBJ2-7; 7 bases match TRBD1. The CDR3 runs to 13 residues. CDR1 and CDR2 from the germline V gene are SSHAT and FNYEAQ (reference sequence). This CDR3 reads CASSLVQGIEQYF. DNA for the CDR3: TGTGCTAGCAGCTTAGTACAGGGGATCGAGCAGTACTTC.

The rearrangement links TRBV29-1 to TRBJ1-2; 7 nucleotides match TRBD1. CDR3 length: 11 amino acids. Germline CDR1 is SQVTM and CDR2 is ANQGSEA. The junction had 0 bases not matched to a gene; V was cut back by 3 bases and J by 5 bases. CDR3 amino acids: CSVETGYGYTF. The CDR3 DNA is TGCAGCGTTGAGACAGGGTATGGCTACACCTTC.

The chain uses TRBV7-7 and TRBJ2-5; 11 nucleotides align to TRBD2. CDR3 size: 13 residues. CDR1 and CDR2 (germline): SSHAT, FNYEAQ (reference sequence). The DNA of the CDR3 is TGTGCTACGGGACTAGCGGAACAAGAGACCCAGTACTTC. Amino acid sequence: CATGLAEQETQYF.

This CDR3 reads CASSLGQYNEQFF. In nucleotides, the CDR3 is TGCGCCAGCAGCTTGGGACAGTACAATGAGCAGTTCTTC. The chain links TRBV5-1 to TRBJ2-1, with D possibly being TRBD1 (5 bases). CDR1 and CDR2 from the germline V gene are SGHRS and YFSETQ. CDR3 length: 13 residues. Between the trimmed V and J ends, which lost 0 bases and 4 bases, there was a span of 5 bases. The complete variable domain, with remaining parts taken from reference TRBV5-1 and TRBJ2-1, reads KAGVTQTPRYLIKTRGQQVTLSCSPISGHRSVSWYQQTPGQGLQFLFEYFSETQRNKGNFPGRFSGRQFSNSRSEMNVSTLELGDSALYLCASSLGQYNEQFFGPGTRLTVL.

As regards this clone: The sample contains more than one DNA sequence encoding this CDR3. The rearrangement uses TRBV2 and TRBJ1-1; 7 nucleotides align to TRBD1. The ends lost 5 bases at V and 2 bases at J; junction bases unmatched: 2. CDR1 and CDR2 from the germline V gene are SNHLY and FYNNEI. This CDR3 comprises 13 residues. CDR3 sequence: CASSRQGNTEAFF. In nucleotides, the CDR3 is TGTGCCAGCAGTCGACAGGGAAACACTGAAGCTTTCTTT.

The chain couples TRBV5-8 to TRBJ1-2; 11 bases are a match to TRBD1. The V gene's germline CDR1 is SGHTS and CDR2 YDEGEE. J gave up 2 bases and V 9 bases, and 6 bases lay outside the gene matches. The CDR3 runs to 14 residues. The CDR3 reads CATRTGGSNYGYTF. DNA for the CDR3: TGTGCCACTCGGACAGGGGGCAGCAACTATGGCTACACCTTC.

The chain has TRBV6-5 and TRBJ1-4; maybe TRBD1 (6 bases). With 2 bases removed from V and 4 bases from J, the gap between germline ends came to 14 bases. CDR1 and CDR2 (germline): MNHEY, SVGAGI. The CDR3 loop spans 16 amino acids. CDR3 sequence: CASSYRPGHVNEKLFF. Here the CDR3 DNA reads TGTGCCAGCAGTTACAGGCCGGGACACGTTAATGAAAAACTGTTTTTT.

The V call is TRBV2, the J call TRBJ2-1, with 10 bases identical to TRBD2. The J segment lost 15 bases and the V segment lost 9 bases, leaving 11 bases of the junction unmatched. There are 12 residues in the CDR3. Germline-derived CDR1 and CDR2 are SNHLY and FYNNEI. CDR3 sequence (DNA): TGTGCCAGTAGCCCTAGCGGGAGTCCCTTGTTCTTC. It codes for CASSPSGSPLFF.